This TCR beta chain appears in the sequencing data of a study of T cells after yellow fever vaccination. Study information: Preparation of fractions with low cell numbers was performed using SMART-Seq v4 Ultra Low Input.

CDR1 SGHNT and CDR2 YYREEE come from the germline V gene (reference sequence). CDR3 length: 16 residues. Trimming cost V 0 bases and J 8 bases; bases outside gene matches: 8. MiXCR, applied by TCRdb to the 5' RACE reads, yields one record per CDR3 protein. The repertoire has more than 300,000 distinct CDR3 sequences, about 11% of them found once; the top ten carry under 4%. General study points: Within FACS-sorted repertoires, abundant clonotypes contaminating from the bulk population could be present.

About this clonotype itself: Its antigen is undetermined.

This receptor was taken from a man aged 18 to 30 who received the YFV17D yellow fever vaccine. This chain joins TRBV5-4 and TRBJ2-1, with TRBD2 identical over 10 bases. The specimen was CD4+ T cells sorted from PBMCs, collected 45 days after the yellow fever booster vaccination. CDR3 loop: CASSLGLAGAPYEQFF. The CDR3 bases are TGTGCCAGCAGCTTGGGGCTAGCGGGGGCCCCTTATGAGCAGTTCTTC.